Ten or more counts support the clone carrying this T cell receptor (beta chain). Antigen unknown. Read sequence stops 3 residues before the CDR3 end, and the germline J gene provides the missing end. This sample is part of a study of T cell clonality in common variable immunodeficiency. The germline CDR1 and CDR2 sequences are SNHLY and FYNNEI. The length of the CDR3 is 16 residues. The ends lost 6 bases at V and 0 bases at J; junction bases unmatched: 3. Study-wide findings and caveats: Compared with controls, CVID subjects had fewer shared TCRbeta clones.

Using immunoSEQ multiplex PCR, the repertoire was profiled, and TCRdb retains in-frame clones only, with some absent. Recorded here are under 35,000 clones, with no singletons, and the ten leading clones hold about 3.8%. The sequenced material came from peripheral blood mononuclear cells. The source is a person aged 18 to 70 in good health. The V call is TRBV2, the J call TRBJ1-6; TRBD1 aligns across 9 bases. CDR3 bases read: TGTGCCAGCAGCGACAGGGGGAGCTCCTATAATTCACCC. It encodes CASSDRGSSYNSP. The entire CDR3 protein is CASSDRGSSYNSPLHF.